These 12 T cell receptor beta chains originate from one sample sequenced in a study of T cells in Graves' hyperthyroidism and ophthalmopathy. Researchers amplified the TCR beta CDR3 regions from RNA transcripts. HTBI primers drove first-round RT-PCR of the TCR CDR3. TCRdb passed the multiplex PCR reads through MiXCR, listing each CDR3 protein once. The sample carries approximately 600,000 distinct CDR3 sequences, approximately 13% recorded once. The specimen was blood. The receptors were sampled from a woman in her thirties with Graves' hyperthyroidism that later progressed to Graves' ophthalmopathy.

There are a few counts of this clonotype. Just one base apart from a much larger clone, this may be a read error. The chain has TRBV5-1 and TRBJ1-1; D unresolved. The V gene's germline CDR1 is SGHRS and CDR2 YFSETQ. The V gene lost 4 bases and the J gene lost 6 bases, with 13 bases spanning the gap. The CDR3 totals 13 residues. Here the CDR3 DNA reads TGCGCCAGCAGCATAAACTACGACGCTGAAGCTTTCTTT. Residues: CASSINYDAEAFF.

The chain recombines TRBV5-6 with TRBJ2-7; no definite D call. The CDR3 totals 12 residues. V lost 1 base and J lost 6, with 8 bases in between. The V gene's germline CDR1 is SGHDT and CDR2 YYEEEE. The CDR3 is CASSLRAIEQYF. CDR3 nucleotide sequence: TGTGCCAGCAGCTTGAGGGCGATCGAGCAGTACTTC.

This clonotype has at least ten counts. The rearrangement joins TRBV7-3 to TRBJ2-1; D uncertain. Germline assignment: CDR1 SGHTA and CDR2 FQGTGA. The CDR3 sequence is 14 residues long. Trimming shortened V by 0 bases and J by 7 bases, and 10 bases separated the two germline ends. This CDR3 reads CASSLTAQLNEQFF. As DNA, the CDR3 is TGTGCCAGCAGCTTAACCGCCCAGCTGAATGAGCAGTTCTTC.

This clonotype was seen repeatedly, ten times or more. The chain recombines TRBV6-2 or TRBV6-3 with TRBJ2-1, with TRBD1 matching over 7 bases. Trimming took 2 bases from V and 2 from J; bases not matched to a gene: 6. This CDR3 spans 16 amino acids. CDR1 is MNHEY, CDR2 SVGEGT, per germline. The CDR3 coding sequence is TGTGCCAGCAGTTACGTGGGGGACAGCCCCTACAATGAGCAGTTCTTC. It codes for CASSYVGDSPYNEQFF.

Many counts were recorded for this clonotype. The chain carries TRBV27 and TRBJ1-2, with 9 nucleotides matching TRBD1. The CDR3 consists of 15 residues. Looked up from germline, CDR1 is MNHEY and CDR2 is SMNVEV (reference sequence). V lost 3 bases and J lost 1; bases outside the gene matches: 3. This CDR3 is CASSFGTGNNYGYTF. The CDR3 DNA reads as TGTGCCAGCAGTTTCGGGACAGGGAATAACTATGGCTACACCTTC.

The chain links TRBV5-1 to TRBJ2-1, with TRBD1 identical over 11 bases. J lost 6 bases, V lost 1 base, and 15 bases had no gene match. CDR1 is SGHRS and CDR2 is YFSETQ in the germline V gene. The CDR3 runs to 19 residues. The CDR3 nucleotides read TGCGCCAGCAGCTTGCCACCAATTGGGGACAGGGGGACTAGCAATGAGCAGTTCTTC. Protein sequence: CASSLPPIGDRGTSNEQFF.

This clonotype was seen only a few times. V is TRBV5-1 and J is TRBJ2-3, with 16 bases aligning to TRBD2. From germline, CDR1 is SGHRS and CDR2 YFSETQ. V dropped 8 bases and J dropped 2; count of bases not matched to a gene: 2. The CDR3 contains 15 residues. The CDR3 sequence is CASGTSGRATDTQYF. DNA for the CDR3: TGCGCCAGTGGGACTAGCGGGAGGGCCACAGATACGCAGTATTTT.

A note on this clonotype: Germline is not matched at one junction end, which may reflect a read error. The chain has TRBV5-1 and TRBJ2-7; 7 nucleotides match TRBD1. The germline V gene encodes CDR1 SGHRS and CDR2 YFSETQ. This CDR3 contains 16 residues. The CDR3 DNA sequence: TGCGCCAGCAGCTTGGGGCGACAGGGAAAACTGTACGAGCAGTGCTTC. Amino acids: CASSLGRQGKLYEQCF.

This clonotype has a count of ten or more. The CDR3 DNA reads TGTGCCAGCAGTTTATCCCCTAGCGGGAGTTCTGAGCAGTTCTTC. Translating it yields CASSLSPSGSSEQFF. The chain couples TRBV12-3 or TRBV12-4 to TRBJ2-1; TRBD2 matches 10 bases. This CDR3 region has 15 residues. Losses at the gene ends were 2 bases for V and 9 bases for J; bases not matched to a gene: 7.

This clonotype was recorded at least ten times. The V gene is TRBV27, the J gene TRBJ1-5; D gene ambiguous. Germline V gene lookup returns CDR1 MNHEY and CDR2 SMNVEV (reference sequence). The CDR3 length is 13 residues. V was clipped by 5 bases and J by 2 bases, with 7 bases between them. The CDR3: CASSIGRNQPQHF. DNA of the CDR3: TGTGCCAGCAGTATCGGACGCAATCAGCCCCAGCATTTT.

In this sample, this clonotype turned up many times. The V call is TRBV20-1, the J call TRBJ1-1; 7 bases are shared with TRBD1. J gave up 1 base and V 6 bases, and 11 bases lay outside the gene matches. The germline V gene has CDR1 DFQATT and CDR2 SNEGSKA (reference sequence). This CDR3 has 15 residues. CDR3 sequence reads: CSASPSGTENTEAFF. The DNA for the CDR3 is TGCAGTGCCTCACCATCGGGGACAGAGAACACTGAAGCTTTCTTT.

This clonotype was recorded many times. The chain employs TRBV28 and TRBJ1-6; D is possibly TRBD1 (5 bases). V was pared by 4 bases and J by 6 bases, with 13 bases between. This CDR3 region has 15 residues. CDR1 is MDHEN, CDR2 SYDVKM, per germline. CDR3 region: CASSSSTGPNSPLHF. In DNA, the CDR3 is TGTGCCAGCAGTTCGTCCACGGGGCCTAATTCACCCCTCCACTTT.